The T cell receptor (beta chain) under discussion was sequenced for a study of blood T cell repertoires in COVID-19. The assay was immunoSEQ multiplex PCR, and TCRdb's table has in-frame clones only and misses some. The sample carries 18,000 or so clones, under 90% recorded once. This clone has only a few counts. This sequence was found in an older man with acute or convalescent COVID-19. Sequenced material: peripheral blood.

The CDR3 reads CASSQDSSQPQHF. As DNA, the CDR3 is TGCGCCAGCAGCCAAGACTCCTCCCAGCCCCAGCATTTT. The V gene is TRBV4-3, the J gene TRBJ1-5; D gene unclear. Germline V gives CDR1 LGHNA, CDR2 YSLEER. This CDR3 comprises 13 residues. V lost 0 bases and J lost 7, with 7 bases in between.